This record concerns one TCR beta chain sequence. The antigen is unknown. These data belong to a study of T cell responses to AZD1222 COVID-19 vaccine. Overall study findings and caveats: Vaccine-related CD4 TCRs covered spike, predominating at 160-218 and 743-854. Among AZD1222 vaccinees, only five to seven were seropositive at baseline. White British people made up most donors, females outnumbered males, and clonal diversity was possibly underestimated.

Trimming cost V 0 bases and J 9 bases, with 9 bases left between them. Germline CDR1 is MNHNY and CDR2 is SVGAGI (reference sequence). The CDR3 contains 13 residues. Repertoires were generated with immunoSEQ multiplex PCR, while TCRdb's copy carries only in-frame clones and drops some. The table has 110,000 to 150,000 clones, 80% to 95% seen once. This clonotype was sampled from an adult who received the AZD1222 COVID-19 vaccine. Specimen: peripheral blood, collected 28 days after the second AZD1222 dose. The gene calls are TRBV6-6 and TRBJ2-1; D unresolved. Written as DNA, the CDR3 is TGTGCCAGCAGTTACTCGTTGCATAGTGAGCAGTTCTTC. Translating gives CASSYSLHSEQFF.